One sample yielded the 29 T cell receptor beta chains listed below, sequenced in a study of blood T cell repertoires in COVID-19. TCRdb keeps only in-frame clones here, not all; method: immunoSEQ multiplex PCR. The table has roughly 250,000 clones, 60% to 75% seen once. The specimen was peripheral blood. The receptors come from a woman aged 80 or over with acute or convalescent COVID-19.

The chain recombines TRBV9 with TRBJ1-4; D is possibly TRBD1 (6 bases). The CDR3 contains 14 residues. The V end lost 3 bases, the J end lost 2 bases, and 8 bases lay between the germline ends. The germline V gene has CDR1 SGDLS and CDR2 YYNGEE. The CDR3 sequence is CASSAGQTNEKLFF. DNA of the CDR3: TGTGCCAGCAGCGCCGGACAGACTAATGAAAAACTGTTTTTT.

The CDR3 loop is CSIRTGNVEAFF. The CDR3, as DNA: TGCAGCATAAGAACAGGGAATGTTGAAGCTTTCTTT. The V call is TRBV29-1, the J call TRBJ1-1; TRBD1 might be the D (6 bases). The CDR3 runs 12 residues. Trimming pared 8 bases from V and 7 bases from J, leaving 17 bases between. Looked up from germline, CDR1 is SQVTM and CDR2 is ANQGSEA.

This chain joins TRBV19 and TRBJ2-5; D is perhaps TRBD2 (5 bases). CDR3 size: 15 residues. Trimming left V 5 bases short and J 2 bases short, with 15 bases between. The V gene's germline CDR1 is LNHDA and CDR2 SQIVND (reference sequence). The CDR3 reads CASSQNRGIQETQYF. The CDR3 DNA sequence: TGTGCCAGTAGTCAAAACCGGGGAATTCAAGAGACCCAGTACTTC.

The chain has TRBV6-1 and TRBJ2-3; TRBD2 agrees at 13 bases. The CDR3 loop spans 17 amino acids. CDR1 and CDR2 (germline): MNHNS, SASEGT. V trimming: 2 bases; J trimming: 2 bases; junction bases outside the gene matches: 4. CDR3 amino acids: CASSERGLAGYTDTQYF. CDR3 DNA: TGTGCCAGCAGTGAAAGGGGACTAGCGGGATACACAGATACGCAGTATTTT.

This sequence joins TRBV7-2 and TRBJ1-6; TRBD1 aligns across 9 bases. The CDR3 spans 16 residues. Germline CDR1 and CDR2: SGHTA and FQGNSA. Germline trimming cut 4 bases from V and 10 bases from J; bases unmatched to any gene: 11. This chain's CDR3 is CASSSQTGGAGSPLHF. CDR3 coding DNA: TGTGCCAGCAGCTCCCAAACAGGGGGCGCGGGGTCACCCCTCCACTTT.

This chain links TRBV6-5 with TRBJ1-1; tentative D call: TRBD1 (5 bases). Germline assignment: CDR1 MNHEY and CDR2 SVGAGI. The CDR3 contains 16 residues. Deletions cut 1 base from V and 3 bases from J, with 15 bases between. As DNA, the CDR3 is TGTGCCAGCAGTTACTTGGGGTTTGGAGGGGACACTGAAGCTTTCTTT. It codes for CASSYLGFGGDTEAFF.

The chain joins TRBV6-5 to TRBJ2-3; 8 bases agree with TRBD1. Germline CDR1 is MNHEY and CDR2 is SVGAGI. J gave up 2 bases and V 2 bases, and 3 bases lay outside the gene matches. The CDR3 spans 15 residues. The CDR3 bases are TGTGCCAGCAGTTACGGACAGGGTTTCACAGATACGCAGTATTTT. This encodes CASSYGQGFTDTQYF.

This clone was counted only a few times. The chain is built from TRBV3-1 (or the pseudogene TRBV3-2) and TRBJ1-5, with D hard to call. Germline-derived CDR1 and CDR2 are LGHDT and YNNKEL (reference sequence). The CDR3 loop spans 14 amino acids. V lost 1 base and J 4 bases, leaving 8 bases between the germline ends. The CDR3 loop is CASSQAWANQPQHF. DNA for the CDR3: TGTGCCAGCAGCCAAGCTTGGGCTAATCAGCCCCAGCATTTT.

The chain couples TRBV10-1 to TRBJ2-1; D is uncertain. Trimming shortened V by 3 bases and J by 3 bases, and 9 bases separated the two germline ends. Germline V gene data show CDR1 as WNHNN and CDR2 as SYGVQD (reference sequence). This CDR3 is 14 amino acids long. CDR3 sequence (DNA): TGCGCCAGCAGTGATCGAGTTGGCTACAATGAGCAGTTCTTC. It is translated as CASSDRVGYNEQFF.

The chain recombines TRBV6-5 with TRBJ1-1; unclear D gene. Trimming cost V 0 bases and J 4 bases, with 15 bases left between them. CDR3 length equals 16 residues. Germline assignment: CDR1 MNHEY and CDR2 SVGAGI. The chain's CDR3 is CASSYSPGLAGTEAFF. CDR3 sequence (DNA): TGTGCCAGCAGTTACTCTCCGGGTCTGGCGGGCACTGAAGCTTTCTTT.

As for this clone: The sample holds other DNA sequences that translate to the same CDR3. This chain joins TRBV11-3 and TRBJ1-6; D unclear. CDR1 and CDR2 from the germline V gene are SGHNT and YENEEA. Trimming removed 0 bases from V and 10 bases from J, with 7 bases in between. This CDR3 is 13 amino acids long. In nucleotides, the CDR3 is TGTGCCAGCAGCTTAGATCAGGTGTCACCCCTCCACTTT. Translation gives CASSLDQVSPLHF.

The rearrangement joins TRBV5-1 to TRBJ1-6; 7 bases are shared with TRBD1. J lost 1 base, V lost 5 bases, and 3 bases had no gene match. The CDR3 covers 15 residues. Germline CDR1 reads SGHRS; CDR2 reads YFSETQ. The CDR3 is CASRLDRSYNSPLHF. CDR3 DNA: TGCGCCAGCAGGCTGGACAGGTCCTATAATTCACCCCTCCACTTT.

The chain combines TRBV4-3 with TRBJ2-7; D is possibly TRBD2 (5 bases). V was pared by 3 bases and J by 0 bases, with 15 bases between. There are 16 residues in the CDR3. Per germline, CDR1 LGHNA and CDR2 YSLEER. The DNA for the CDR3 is TGCGCCAGCAGCCAGGGTGCTTTCGGGAACTCCTACGAGCAGTACTTC. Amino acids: CASSQGAFGNSYEQYF.

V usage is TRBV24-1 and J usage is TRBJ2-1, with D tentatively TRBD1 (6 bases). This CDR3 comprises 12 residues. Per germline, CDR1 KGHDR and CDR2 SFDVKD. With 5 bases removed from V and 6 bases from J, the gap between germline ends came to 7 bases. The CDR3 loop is CATSGGGNEQFF. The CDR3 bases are TGTGCCACCAGTGGAGGGGGCAATGAGCAGTTCTTC.

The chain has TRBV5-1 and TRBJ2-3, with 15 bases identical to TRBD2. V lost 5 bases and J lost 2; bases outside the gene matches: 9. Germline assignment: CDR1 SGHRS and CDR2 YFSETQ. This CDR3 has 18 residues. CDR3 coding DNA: TGCGCCAGCAGGGGGGGACTAGCGGGAGGAAGTTCCACAGATACGCAGTATTTT. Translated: CASRGGLAGGSSTDTQYF. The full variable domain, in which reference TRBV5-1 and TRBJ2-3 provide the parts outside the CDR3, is KAGVTQTPRYLIKTRGQQVTLSCSPISGHRSVSWYQQTPGQGLQFLFEYFSETQRNKGNFPGRFSGRQFSNSRSEMNVSTLELGDSALYLCASRGGLAGGSSTDTQYFGPGTRLTVL.

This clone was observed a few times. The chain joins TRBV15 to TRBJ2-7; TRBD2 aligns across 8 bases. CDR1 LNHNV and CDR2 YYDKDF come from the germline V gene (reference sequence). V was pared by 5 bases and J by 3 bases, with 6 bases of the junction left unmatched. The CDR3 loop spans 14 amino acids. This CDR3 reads CATSSTGTSYEQYF. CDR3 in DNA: TGTGCCACCAGCTCGACCGGGACTAGCTACGAGCAGTACTTC.

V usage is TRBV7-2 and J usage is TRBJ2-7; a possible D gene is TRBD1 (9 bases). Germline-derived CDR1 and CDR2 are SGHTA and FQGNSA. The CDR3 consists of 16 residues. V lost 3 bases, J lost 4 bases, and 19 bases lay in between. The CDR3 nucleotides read TGTGCCAGCAGCTTGGGTAGCGGGGACAGGGTGTACGAGCAGTACTTC. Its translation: CASSLGSGDRVYEQYF. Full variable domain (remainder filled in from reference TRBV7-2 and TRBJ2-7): GAGVSQSPSNKVTEKGKDVELRCDPISGHTALYWYRQSLGQGLEFLIYFQGNSAPDKSGLPSDRFSAERTGGSVSTLTIQRTQQEDSAVYLCASSLGSGDRVYEQYFGPGTRLTVT.

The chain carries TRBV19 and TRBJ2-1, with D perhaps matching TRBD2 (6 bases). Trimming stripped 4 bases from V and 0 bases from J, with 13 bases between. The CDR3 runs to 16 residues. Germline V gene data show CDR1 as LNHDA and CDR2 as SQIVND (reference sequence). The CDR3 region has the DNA TGTGCCAGTAGTAAGACCCGGGGGAGCTCCTACAATGAGCAGTTCTTC. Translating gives CASSKTRGSSYNEQFF.

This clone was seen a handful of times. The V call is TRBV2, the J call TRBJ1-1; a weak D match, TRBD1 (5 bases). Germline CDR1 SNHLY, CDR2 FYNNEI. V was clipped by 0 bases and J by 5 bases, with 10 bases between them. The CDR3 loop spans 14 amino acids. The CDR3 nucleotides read TGTGCCAGCAGTGAAGCGCCGGGGGGGACTGAAGCTTTCTTT. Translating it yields CASSEAPGGTEAFF.

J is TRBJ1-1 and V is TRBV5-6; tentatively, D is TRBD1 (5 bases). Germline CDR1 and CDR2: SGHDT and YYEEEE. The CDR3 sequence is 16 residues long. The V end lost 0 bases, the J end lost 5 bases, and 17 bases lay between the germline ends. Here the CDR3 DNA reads TGTGCCAGCAGCTTGGCAGGGATAGGACCAAGGACTGAAGCTTTCTTT. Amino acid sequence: CASSLAGIGPRTEAFF.

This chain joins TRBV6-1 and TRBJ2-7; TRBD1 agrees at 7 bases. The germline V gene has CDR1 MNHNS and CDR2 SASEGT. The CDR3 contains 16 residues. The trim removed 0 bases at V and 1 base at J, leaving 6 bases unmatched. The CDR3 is CASSEAPSGGSYEQYF. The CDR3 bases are TGTGCCAGCAGTGAAGCACCGTCAGGGGGTTCCTACGAGCAGTACTTC.

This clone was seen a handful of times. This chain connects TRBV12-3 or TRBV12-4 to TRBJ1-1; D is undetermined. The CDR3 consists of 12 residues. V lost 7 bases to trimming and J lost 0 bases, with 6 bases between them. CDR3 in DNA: TGTGCCAGCAAGTCAGTGAACACTGAAGCTTTCTTT. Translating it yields CASKSVNTEAFF.

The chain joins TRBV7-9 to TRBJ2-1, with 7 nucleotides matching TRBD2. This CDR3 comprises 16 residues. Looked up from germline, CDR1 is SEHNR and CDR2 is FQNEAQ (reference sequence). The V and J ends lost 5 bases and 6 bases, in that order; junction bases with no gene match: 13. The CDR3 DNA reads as TGTGCCAGCAGCCTACTACGGGGAGGGCCCTCCAATGAGCAGTTCTTC. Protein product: CASSLLRGGPSNEQFF.

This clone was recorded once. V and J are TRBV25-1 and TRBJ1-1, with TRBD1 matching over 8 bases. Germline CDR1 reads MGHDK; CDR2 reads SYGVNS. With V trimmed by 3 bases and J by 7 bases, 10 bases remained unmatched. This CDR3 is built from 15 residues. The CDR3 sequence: CASSDFGQGTNEAFF. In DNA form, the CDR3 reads TGTGCCAGCAGTGACTTCGGACAGGGTACTAATGAAGCTTTCTTT. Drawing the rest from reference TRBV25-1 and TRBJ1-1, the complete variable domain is EADIYQTPRYLVIGTGKKITLECSQTMGHDKMYWYQQDPGMELHLIHYSYGVNSTEKGDLSSESTVSRIRTEHFPLTLESARPSHTSQYLCASSDFGQGTNEAFFGQGTRLTVV.

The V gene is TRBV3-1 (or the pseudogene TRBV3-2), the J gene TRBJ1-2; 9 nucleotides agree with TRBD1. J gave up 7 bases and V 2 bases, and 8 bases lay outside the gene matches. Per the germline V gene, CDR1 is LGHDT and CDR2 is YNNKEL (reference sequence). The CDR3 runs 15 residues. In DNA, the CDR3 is TGTGCCAGCAGCCAACAGCTGGGACAGGGAGGTGGCTACACCTTC. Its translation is CASSQQLGQGGGYTF.

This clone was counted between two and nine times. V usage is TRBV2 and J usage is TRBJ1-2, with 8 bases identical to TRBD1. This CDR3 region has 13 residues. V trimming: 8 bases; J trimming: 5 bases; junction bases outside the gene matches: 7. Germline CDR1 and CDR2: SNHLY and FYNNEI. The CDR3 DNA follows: TGTGCCAGCCGACAGGGGATCTTTTATGGCTACACCTTC. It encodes CASRQGIFYGYTF.

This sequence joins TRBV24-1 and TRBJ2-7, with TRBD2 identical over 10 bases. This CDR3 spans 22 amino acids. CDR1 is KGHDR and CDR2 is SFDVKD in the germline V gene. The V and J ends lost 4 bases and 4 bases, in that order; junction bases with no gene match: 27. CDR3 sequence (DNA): TGTGCCACCAGTGAAGATAGGACAGCCCCGGGACTAGCGCCAGGAGATCGGTACGAGCAGTACTTC. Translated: CATSEDRTAPGLAPGDRYEQYF.

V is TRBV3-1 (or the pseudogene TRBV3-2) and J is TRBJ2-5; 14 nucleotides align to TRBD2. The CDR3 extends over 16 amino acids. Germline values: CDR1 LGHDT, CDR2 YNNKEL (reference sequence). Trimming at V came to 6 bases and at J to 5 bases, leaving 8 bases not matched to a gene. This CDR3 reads CASRPPGLAGVETQYF. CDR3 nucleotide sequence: TGTGCCAGCAGACCTCCGGGACTAGCGGGAGTGGAGACCCAGTACTTC.

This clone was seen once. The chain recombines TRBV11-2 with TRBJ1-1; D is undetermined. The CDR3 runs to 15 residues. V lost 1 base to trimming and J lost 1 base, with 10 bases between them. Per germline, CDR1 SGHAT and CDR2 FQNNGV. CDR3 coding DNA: TGTGCCAGCAGCTTAGCCCCAGGTGGGAACACTGAAGCTTTCTTT. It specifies CASSLAPGGNTEAFF. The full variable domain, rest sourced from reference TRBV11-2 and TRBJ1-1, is EAGVAQSPRYKIIEKRQSVAFWCNPISGHATLYWYQQILGQGPKLLIQFQNNGVVDDSQLPKDRFSAERLKGVDSTLKIQPAKLEDSAVYLCASSLAPGGNTEAFFGQGTRLTVV.